What follows describes a single TCR beta chain. Libraries were prepared by immunoSEQ multiplex PCR; TCRdb keeps only in-frame clonotypes and omits some of them. The table includes fewer than 350,000 clones, 85% detected once. Study members were between about 18 and 100 years old and lived in roughly 24 US regions. The data were taken from a study of blood T cell repertoires in COVID-19. Study-level information: The United States, Italy and Spain provided the acute and convalescent COVID-19 samples.

The CDR3 loop spans 14 amino acids. The germline V gene has CDR1 SGHNT and CDR2 YYREEE (reference sequence). The V and J ends lost 4 bases and 6 bases respectively, with 14 bases between them. Specimen: PBMCs or T cells enriched from blood (not recorded which). The TCR was taken from a woman in her 30s who had been exposed to COVID-19. The chain uses TRBV5-4 and TRBJ2-1; a weak D match, TRBD2 (6 bases). This chain's CDR3 is CASSKEGRPNEQFF. The CDR3 region has the DNA TGTGCCAGCAGCAAGGAGGGTAGGCCCAATGAGCAGTTCTTC. Based on the CDR3 plus reference TRBV5-4 and TRBJ2-1, the full variable domain is ETGVTQSPTHLIKTRGQQVTLRCSSQSGHNTVSWYQQALGQGPQFIFQYYREEENGRGNFPPRFSGLQFPNYSSELNVNALELDDSALYLCASSKEGRPNEQFFGPGTRLTVL.